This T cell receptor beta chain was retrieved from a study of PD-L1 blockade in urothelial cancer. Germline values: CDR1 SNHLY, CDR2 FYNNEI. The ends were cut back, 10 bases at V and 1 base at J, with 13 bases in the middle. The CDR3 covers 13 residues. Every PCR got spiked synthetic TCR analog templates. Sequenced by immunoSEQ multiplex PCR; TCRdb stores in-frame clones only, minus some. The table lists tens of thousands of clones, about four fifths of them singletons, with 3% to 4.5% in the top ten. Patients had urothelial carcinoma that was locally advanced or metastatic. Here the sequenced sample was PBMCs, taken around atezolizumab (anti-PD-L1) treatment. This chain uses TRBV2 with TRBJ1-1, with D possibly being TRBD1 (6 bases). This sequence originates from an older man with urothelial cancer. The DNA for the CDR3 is TGTGCCACCAGAGCGGACAGGAACACTGAAGCTTTCTTT. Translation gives CATRADRNTEAFF.